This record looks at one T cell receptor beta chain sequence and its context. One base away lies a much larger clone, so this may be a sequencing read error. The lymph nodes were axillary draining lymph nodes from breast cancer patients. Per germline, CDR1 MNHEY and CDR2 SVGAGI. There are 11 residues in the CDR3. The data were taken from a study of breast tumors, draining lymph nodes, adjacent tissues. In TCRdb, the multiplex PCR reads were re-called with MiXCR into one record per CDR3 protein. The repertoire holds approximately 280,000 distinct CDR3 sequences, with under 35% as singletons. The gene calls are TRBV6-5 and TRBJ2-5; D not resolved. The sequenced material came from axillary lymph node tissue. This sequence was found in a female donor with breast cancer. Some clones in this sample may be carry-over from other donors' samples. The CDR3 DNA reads TGTGCCAGCAGTTACCTGGAGACCCAGCACTTC. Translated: CASSYLETQHF.